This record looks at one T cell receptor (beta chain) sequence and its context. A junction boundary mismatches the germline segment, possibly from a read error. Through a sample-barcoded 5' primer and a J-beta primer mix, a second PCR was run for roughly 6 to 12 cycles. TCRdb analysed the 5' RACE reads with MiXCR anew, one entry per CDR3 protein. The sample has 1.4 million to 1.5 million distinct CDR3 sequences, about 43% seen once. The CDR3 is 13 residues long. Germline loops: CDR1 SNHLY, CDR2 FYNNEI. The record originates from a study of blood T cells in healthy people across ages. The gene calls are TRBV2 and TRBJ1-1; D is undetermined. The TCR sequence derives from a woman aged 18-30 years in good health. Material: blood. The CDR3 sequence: CASSEGLSTEAFF. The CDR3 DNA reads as TGTGCCAGCAGTGAAGGCCTGAGCACTGAAGCTTTTTTT.